This TCR beta chain appears in the sequencing data of a study of cytomegalovirus exposure and HLA in healthy donors (dated by TCRdb to the late 2010s). For the study in its entirety: An earlier analysis of approximately 600 of the donors reported 250 to 350 Gb of sequence data and about 100 million unique TCR beta sequences from 190 million or so T cells. An early release that covered roughly 600 HLA-typed donors contained around 300 gigabases of sequencing data and tens of millions of unique TCR sequences. Of the roughly 400 genotyped donors, over 80% were placed in the genetic ancestry cluster associated with self-reported Caucasian donors. The study aimed to test whether signatures of past pathogen exposure could be identified by cataloging public T cell receptors. Using immunosequencing, the study profiled T cell repertoires from 550 to 750 subjects and related those repertoires to cytomegalovirus serostatus. Along with the approximately 650-subject first cohort, a separate validation cohort of 120 different subjects was used. To predict cytomegalovirus infection status, the study combined high-throughput TCR immunosequencing, statistical association of individual TCRs with disease status, and machine learning. To study patterns of TCR occurrence, a later analysis re-analyzed previously published TCR beta repertoires from more than 550 donors and added high-resolution HLA genotyping. In the later analysis, no new phenotypic data were used to find candidate immune exposures; instead, reliance was placed on TCR beta sequences and their occurrence across donors. An earlier analysis of 500 to 750 of the donors applied high-throughput TCR beta sequencing to assess whether each TCR beta V gene segment acted as functional or pseudogenic. Donor age, sex, ethnicity and CMV serostatus were collected together with the repertoire data. A later genetic analysis took genome-wide SNP genotypes for 398 of the 666 donors and used that subset as a discovery cohort. All discovery cohort repertoires had been generated using a single sequencing platform. Class I and class II HLA loci were covered by the typing at four-digit resolution. Typing coverage varied by locus: 629-630 donors for A, B, C, DRB1 and DQB1; around 560 for DQA1; approximately 610 for DPA1; about 450 for DPB1. Roughly 5 DR-DQ haplotypes were handled as single units for association and clustering because linkage in the cohort was strong. Among some 400 genotyped donors of the cohort, an average of around 220,000 unique TCR beta nucleotide sequences was sequenced per donor, of which roughly 17% were non-productive.

The cohort comprised fewer than 700 healthy bone marrow donors. At the time of sampling, every cohort member was nominally healthy, though immune exposures that went unrecorded were likely present. The donor was CMV seronegative and belonged to the group of over 300 seronegative cohort members. A peripheral blood sample was provided by each donor, and peripheral blood mononuclear cells were used for TCR beta sequencing. The Qiagen DNeasy Blood Extraction Kit was used to extract genomic DNA from the blood cell samples. The CDR3, cysteine through phenylalanine, is 14 amino acids long. The DNA shown is the 42-base CDR3, in frame from base 1. The germline V gene (reference sequence) gives CDR1 as SSHAT and CDR2 as FNYEAQ. Trimming accounts for 10 bases at V and 1 base at J, while the number of junction bases matched to no gene is 7. On this clone: Its antigen specificity is not known. No per-base quality is available; no much larger clone lies one base away.

What the work shows at the level of the full study, not this receptor alone: Because HLA typing was missing for some donors at each locus, association tests included only the typed subset. Compared with the roughly 710-donor mean, donors in an Asian-associated ancestry cluster had fewer N-insertions in productive TCRs, according to a later genetic analysis. The only immune exposure information available for the cohort was CMV serostatus. Because counts were too low, seventeen rarely observed V segments, including chromosome 9 orphons, were left out of the earlier analysis of a few hundred of the donors. In the study, 150 to 200 TCR beta chains were listed as associated with cytomegalovirus. Across donors, most TCR sequences were observed very rarely, whereas some public TCRs were present in many individuals. At a false discovery rate of 0.05, a later analysis linked fewer than 20,000 TCR beta sequences to specific HLA alleles. In both the original and validation cohorts, the classifier was reported to diagnose cytomegalovirus status with high specificity and sensitivity. V-gene and J-gene trimming of TCR beta chains was associated with a missense DCLRE1C variant in a later genetic analysis, and the association was replicated in an independent cohort. According to a later analysis, most CMV-associated TCR beta chains appeared to be HLA-restricted, and the HLA associations seemed to be driven largely by CMV exposure. The 87-base-pair reads could not distinguish some IMGT-functional V segments, including TRBV6-2 and TRBV6-3, so those segments were excluded. A group of highly shared sequence variants was considered likely to be a technical artifact of the sequencing pipeline. Only TCR beta chains were sequenced in this cohort, and the absence of alpha or paired-chain data limited detectable features. In a later analysis, TCR association rates were found to vary across HLA loci, with the most associated TCRs seen for DRB1 alleles and the fewest for HLA-C alleles. The presence/absence analyses assumed that sequencing depth was roughly uniform across donors, and that assumption may not be true. When HLA alleles, especially DR and DQ, strongly co-occurred, TCR associations were difficult to assign to individual alleles. In a later analysis, HLA-associated TCR beta chains were found to be more clonally expanded and to have lower generation probabilities than equally common non-associated chains. In a later analysis, several top co-occurrence clusters were reported to appear linked to parvovirus B19, influenza, CMV and Epstein-Barr virus. In an earlier analysis of approximately 600 of the donors, most TCR beta V segments were observed in productive rearrangements about 87% or about 30% of the time, broadly matching IMGT annotations. According to the authors, the approach could potentially be generalized to other disease states and immunological phenotypes. In vitro tests confirmed that a few of the cytomegalovirus-associated TCR beta chains recognize cytomegalovirus antigens. Correlated functional status among segregating V segments might reflect linkage disequilibrium, but an unknown experimental factor could not be ruled out. A further reported finding was that TCR beta sequences accurately predicted the HLA-A and HLA-B alleles for most subjects in the first cohort.

Library creation used the immunoSEQ multiplex PCR assay. For the multiplex PCR, a mixture combining 60 forward primers for TCR Vbeta segments and 13 reverse primers for TCR Jbeta segments was used. A multiplex PCR assay on genomic DNA amplified the CDR3 region of rearranged TCR beta genes. Amplified TCR beta libraries were sequenced as 87-base-pair reads on the Illumina HiSeq System. The authors' pipeline ran thus. A later analysis counted about 80 million unique TCR beta chains across the 650 to 700 repertoires, and 10 million to 11 million of these chains were shared by at least two donors. Raw reads were error-corrected and collapsed into unique sequences by a nearest-neighbor algorithm in which closely related sequences were merged to remove PCR and sequencing errors. Alignment of CDR3 sequences to IMGT reference sequences was used to assign V, D and J gene segments. For a sequence to be retained, a match of at least six nucleotides was required to both a V gene segment and a J gene segment. A rearrangement counted as productive if the CDR3 had no stop codons and remained in frame with V and J, and every other rearrangement counted as non-productive. Following IMGT convention, CDR3 was defined as the stretch from the second conserved V-encoded cysteine up to the conserved J-encoded phenylalanine. The earlier analysis of about 590 of the donors excluded sequences that lacked an unambiguous match to a single V gene segment. In an earlier analysis of several hundred of the donors, a V segment was called functional when productive rearrangements were above 56.7%, and segregating when the standard deviation between donors exceeded 5%. To diagnose cytomegalovirus status from the catalog of TCR beta chain sequences, a statistical classification framework was built. In a later analysis, V and J genes were assigned by comparing TCR nucleotide sequences against IMGT/GENE-DB human TR gene sequences. The TCRdist pipeline was used in a later analysis to assign CDR3 sequences and most-parsimonious VDJ recombination scenarios. In a later analysis, every TCR beta chain was defined by the combination of its CDR3 amino acid sequence and its V-gene family, and reads without a unique V-gene family were dropped. As a way to deal with suspected cross-contamination and a sequencing artifact, a later analysis dropped 450 to 700 nucleotide sequences that were highly shared and had low generation probability. For each public chain, a later analysis derived a clonal expansion index from normalized ranks of inferred template counts within each repertoire. Generation probabilities in a later analysis came from a VDJ recombination model fitted to out-of-frame rearrangements, and those results were checked against IGoR. In a later analysis, TCR-TCR, TCR-HLA and TCR-CMV co-occurrence was scored with hypergeometric tests, and a repertoire-size bias correction was applied to TCR pairs. To estimate false discovery rates, a later analysis permuted the HLA or CMV assignments 20 times. In a later analysis, co-occurring TCRs were grouped using DBSCAN, with TCRdist sequence similarity added in when clustering inside HLA-allele-positive subsets. Repertoires with fewer than 30,000 or more than 120,000 public chains were left out of co-occurrence clustering, as were about 5 repertoires with anomalous nucleotide sharing. TCRdb obtained this table from immuneACCESS and retained in-frame rearrangements with V and J assigned. These tables miss some clones; where compared with another copy, unresolved V genes account for less than half of the shortfall, and the remainder is unexplained. Clonal size and the V and J genes are those of that table, whereas D and trimming came from the DNA. The sample table records a few hundred thousand clones; about 80% of these occur just once. The biggest ten clones account for about 0.3% of the sample.

This receptor was taken from a girl between 2 and 10 years old in good health and CMV-seronegative. In this chain, TRBV7-7 is recombined with TRBJ2-3; TRBD2 fits 8 bases in the junction. The sample taken for sequencing was PBMCs. The CDR3 region: CATRELAGTDTQYF. The bases read TGTGCCACCCGTGAACTAGCGGGCACAGATACGCAGTATTTT.